This is a list of T cell receptor beta chains from one sample in a study of T cells in Graves' hyperthyroidism and ophthalmopathy. From the multiplex PCR reads, TCRdb called clonotypes with MiXCR, one entry per CDR3 protein. The sample contains a few hundred thousand distinct CDR3 sequences, about 13% of which appear only once. Material: blood. These receptors were collected from a woman under 30 with Graves' hyperthyroidism. CDR3s include the opening cysteine and the closing phenylalanine or tryptophan. A D gene is named only where the DNA matches it firmly. Some rows have no size entry. The others give once, few or many, or a class for an expanded clone.

TRBD2	few	TRBV9	TRBJ2-5	CASSLGIAGGPVEETQYF	TGTGCCAGCAGCCTTGGGATAGCGGGAGGGCCGGTCGAAGAGACCCAGTACTTC
NA	once	TRBV7-9	TRBJ2-7	CASSGSGLTYEQYF	TGTGCCAGCAGCGGTTCGGGACTGACCTACGAGCAGTACTTC
TRBD1	many	TRBV12-3/TRBV12-4	TRBJ1-6	CASSQPGQLSPLHF	TGTGCCAGCAGTCAACCGGGACAGCTTTCACCCCTCCACTTT
NA	NA	TRBV10-3	TRBJ1-3	CAISGTASGNTIYF	TGTGCCATCAGTGGGACAGCCTCTGGAAACACCATATATTTT
TRBD1	many	TRBV11-2	TRBJ1-4	CASSSRDRVLKLFF	TGTGCCAGCAGCTCACGGGACAGGGTTCTAAAACTGTTTTTT
TRBD1	NA	TRBV20-1	TRBJ1-1	CSARPGGKFAEAFF	TGCAGTGCTAGACCAGGGGGCAAGTTCGCTGAAGCTTTCTTT
TRBD2	many	TRBV28	TRBJ2-5	CASSRPSGRAGETQYF	TGTGCCAGCAGCCGACCTAGCGGGAGGGCCGGCGAGACCCAGTACTTC
NA	NA	TRBV20-1	TRBJ1-3	CSGASGNTIYF	TGCAGTGGGGCCTCTGGAAACACCATATATTTT
NA	many	TRBV27	TRBJ1-1	CASSLYPNTEAFF	TGTGCCAGCAGTTTATATCCGAACACTGAAGCTTTCTTT
TRBD2	many	TRBV28	TRBJ2-2	CASSLSLAGIGELFF	TGTGCCAGCAGTTTGAGCCTAGCGGGAATCGGGGAGCTGTTTTTT
NA	many	TRBV18	TRBJ2-6	CASSPTSGANVLTF	TGTGCCAGCTCACCAACCTCTGGGGCCAACGTCCTGACTTTC
TRBD1	NA	TRBV20-1	TRBJ2-3	CSALTGGGRTSTDTQYF	TGCAGTGCTCTAACAGGGGGCGGCAGAACTAGCACAGATACGCAGTATTTT
TRBD1	many	TRBV28	TRBJ2-1	CASSLGQENSGDEQFF	TGTGCCAGCAGTTTGGGACAGGAGAACTCGGGCGATGAGCAGTTCTTC
NA	many	TRBV18	TRBJ2-7	CASSPVGDHEQYF	TGTGCCAGCTCACCCGTCGGGGACCACGAGCAGTACTTC
NA	few	TRBV9	TRBJ2-5	CASSVAFGSPVQETQYF	TGTGCCAGCAGCGTAGCCTTTGGCAGTCCTGTTCAAGAGACCCAGTACTTC
TRBD1	many	TRBV5-6	TRBJ2-7	CASSYPDRGWYEQYF	TGTGCCAGCAGCTACCCGGACAGGGGTTGGTACGAGCAGTACTTC
TRBD1	NA	TRBV12-3/TRBV12-4	TRBJ2-3	CASSLGQGGTDTQYF	TGTGCCAGCAGTCTGGGACAGGGAGGCACAGATACGCAGTATTTT
TRBD1	many	TRBV20-1	TRBJ2-5	CSAAAGQGALGTQYF	TGCAGTGCCGCTGCTGGACAGGGGGCTTTGGGGACCCAGTACTTC
NA	NA	TRBV9	TRBJ2-3	CASSVGIGTDTQYF	TGTGCCAGCAGCGTAGGTATTGGCACAGATACGCAGTATTTT
NA	many	TRBV5-6	TRBJ1-2	CASSLEVASYGYTF	TGTGCCAGCAGCTTGGAGGTTGCCAGCTATGGCTACACCTTC
TRBD1	NA	TRBV11-1	TRBJ2-2	CASSVGQGAKNTGELFF	TGTGCCAGCAGCGTTGGACAGGGGGCGAAAAACACCGGGGAGCTGTTTTTT
TRBD2	NA	TRBV20-1	TRBJ2-3	CSATNVFSGSSTDTQYF	TGCAGTGCTACTAACGTGTTCAGCGGGAGTAGCACAGATACGCAGTATTTT
NA	NA	TRBV5-4	TRBJ2-5	CASSPETSKETQYF	TGTGCCAGCAGCCCGGAGACATCGAAAGAGACCCAGTACTTC
NA	many	TRBV12-3/TRBV12-4	TRBJ2-2	CASSPYGHGELFF	TGTGCCAGCAGTCCGTATGGGCACGGGGAGCTGTTTTTT
TRBD2	NA	TRBV25-1	TRBJ2-5	CASSESPSGRAHQETQYF	TGTGCCAGCAGTGAATCACCTAGCGGGAGGGCCCACCAAGAGACCCAGTACTTC
TRBD1	NA	TRBV7-3	TRBJ1-3	CASSPTGFGNTIYF	TGTGCCAGCAGCCCGACAGGGTTCGGAAACACCATATATTTT
NA	many	TRBV5-6	TRBJ1-5	CASSLGQIRNQPQHF	TGTGCCAGCAGCTTGGGACAGATTAGGAATCAGCCCCAGCATTTT
NA	NA	TRBV4-1	TRBJ2-1	CASSQVTGNAYNEQFF	TGCGCCAGCAGCCAAGTTACAGGGAATGCTTACAATGAGCAGTTCTTC
NA	few	TRBV20-1	TRBJ1-2	CSAREGGPSYGYTF	TGCAGTGCTAGAGAGGGGGGACCGTCGTATGGCTACACCTTC
TRBD1	few	TRBV7-9	TRBJ1-5	CASSQTGVGNQPQHF	TGTGCCAGCAGCCAGACAGGGGTGGGCAATCAGCCCCAGCATTTT
NA	many	TRBV27	TRBJ2-7	CASSFFGGSYEQYF	TGTGCCAGCAGTTTCTTCGGGGGAAGCTACGAGCAGTACTTC
TRBD2	many	TRBV5-1	TRBJ2-7	CASSLAGGSYEQYF	TGTGCCAGCAGTTTAGCGGGAGGTAGCTACGAGCAGTACTTC
NA	many	TRBV28	TRBJ1-1	CASTFLGAPNTEAFF	TGTGCCAGCACATTCTTAGGGGCCCCTAACACTGAAGCTTTCTTT
TRBD2	few	TRBV12-3/TRBV12-4	TRBJ2-7	CASMLSGRAPYEQYF	TGTGCCAGCATGCTCAGCGGGAGGGCCCCCTACGAGCAGTACTTC
NA	many	TRBV6-2/TRBV6-3	TRBJ2-1	CASSYPKTGNYNEQFF	TGTGCCAGCAGTTACCCAAAAACAGGGAACTACAATGAGCAGTTCTTC
NA	NA	TRBV27	TRBJ1-3	CASSTRGLSGNTIYF	TGTGCCAGCAGTACCAGGGGACTCTCTGGAAACACCATATATTTT
TRBD1	NA	TRBV5-5	TRBJ2-4	CASSPYRDRGTKNIQYF	TGTGCCAGCAGCCCGTACCGGGACAGGGGTACCAAAAACATTCAGTACTTC
TRBD1	NA	TRBV5-8	TRBJ1-5	CASSPGQYSNQPQHF	TGTGCCAGCAGCCCGGGACAGTATAGCAATCAGCCCCAGCATTTT
TRBD1	many	TRBV7-2	TRBJ2-5	CASSLTGGQETQYF	TGTGCCAGCAGCTTGACAGGGGGGCAAGAGACCCAGTACTTC
NA	few	TRBV12-5	TRBJ2-2	CASGLTESGIAGELFF	TGTGCTAGTGGTCTGACAGAATCGGGTATAGCCGGGGAGCTGTTTTTT
NA	few	TRBV20-1	TRBJ1-5	CSARRGAGSNQPQHF	TGCAGTGCTAGGAGGGGGGCGGGAAGCAATCAGCCCCAGCATTTT
TRBD1	NA	TRBV11-2	TRBJ1-2	CASSPTGDGYGYTF	TGTGCCAGCAGCCCGACAGGGGACGGCTATGGCTACACCTTC
NA	NA	TRBV12-3/TRBV12-4	TRBJ2-1	CASSRRGEQFF	TGTGCCAGCAGTCGACGGGGTGAGCAGTTCTTC
TRBD1	many	TRBV27	TRBJ1-6	CASSITQGGNSPLHF	TGTGCCAGCAGTATAACACAGGGGGGGAATTCACCCCTCCACTTT
TRBD2	NA	TRBV12-3/TRBV12-4	TRBJ2-1	CASSLASGGTSGGYNEQFF	TGTGCCAGCAGTTTAGCGTCAGGTGGGACTAGCGGGGGATACAATGAGCAGTTCTTC
TRBD2	many	TRBV9	TRBJ2-1	CASSVRVLAGANEQFF	TGTGCCAGCAGCGTACGTGTGCTAGCGGGAGCCAATGAGCAGTTCTTC
TRBD1	many	TRBV11-2	TRBJ1-1	CASSLDEPRRGPGTEAFF	TGTGCCAGCAGCTTAGATGAGCCGAGGAGGGGGCCGGGGACTGAAGCTTTCTTT
NA	many	TRBV24-1	TRBJ1-5	CATRNQPQHF	TGTGCCACCAGGAATCAGCCCCAGCATTTT
NA	many	TRBV30	TRBJ2-1	CAWRGRTSQNNEQFF	TGTGCCTGGAGAGGGAGAACTAGCCAAAACAATGAGCAGTTCTTC
NA	many	TRBV2	TRBJ2-2	CASGGGGTGELFF	TGTGCCAGCGGGGGTGGGGGCACCGGGGAGCTGTTTTTT
TRBD1	many	TRBV28	TRBJ2-1	CASSLSGQGYHEQFF	TGTGCCAGCAGTTTATCGGGACAGGGTTACCATGAGCAGTTCTTC
TRBD1	many	TRBV2	TRBJ2-1	CASSDRTGGSYNEQFF	TGTGCCAGCAGTGACCGGACAGGGGGCTCCTACAATGAGCAGTTCTTC
NA	NA	TRBV12-3/TRBV12-4	TRBJ1-3	CASSSRGGAGNTIYF	TGTGCCAGCAGTTCCCGGGGGGGCGCGGGAAACACCATATATTTT
TRBD1	many	TRBV28	TRBJ1-2	CASSLWNRGGSGYTF	TGTGCCAGCAGTTTATGGAACAGGGGCGGTAGTGGCTACACCTTC